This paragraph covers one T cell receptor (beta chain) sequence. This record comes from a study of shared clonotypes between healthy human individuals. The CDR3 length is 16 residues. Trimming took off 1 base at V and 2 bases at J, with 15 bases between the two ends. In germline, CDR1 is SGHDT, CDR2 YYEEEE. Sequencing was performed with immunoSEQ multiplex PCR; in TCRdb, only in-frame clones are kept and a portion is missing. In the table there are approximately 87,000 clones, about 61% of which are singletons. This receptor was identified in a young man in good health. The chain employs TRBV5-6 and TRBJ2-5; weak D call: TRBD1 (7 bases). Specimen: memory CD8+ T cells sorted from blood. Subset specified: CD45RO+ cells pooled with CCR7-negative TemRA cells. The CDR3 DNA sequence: TGTGCCAGCAGCTTGTTAGGGGGCGGGGATCAAGAGACCCAGTACTTC. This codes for CASSLLGGGDQETQYF.